The rows below give T cell receptor beta chains drawn from one sample of a study of blood T cell repertoires in COVID-19. Some clones are missing from TCRdb's copy, which holds only in-frame ones; the method was immunoSEQ multiplex PCR. The data hold about 230,000 clones, with 70% to 90% observed a single time. Sequencing was done on a sample of PBMCs or T cells enriched from blood (not recorded which). The receptors derive from a woman aged 40-49 years with acute COVID-19. Each CDR3 is given without its conserved first and last residue.

>TRBV27|TRBJ2-2
ASREHSTGANTGELF
>TRBV12-5|TRBJ1-1
ASGLGPSAF
>TRBV7-8|TRBJ2-2
ASRRQRGTATNTGELF
>TRBV5-8|TRBJ2-3
ASSPDRGASTDTQY
>TRBV5-4|TRBJ2-7
ASRTWGSHYEQY
>TRBV7-2|TRBJ2-7
ASSLLQSYEQY
>TRBV29-1|TRBJ1-1
SVERNTEAF
>TRBV7-9|TRBJ1-6
ASSPRQGWVSPLH
>TRBV4-1|TRBJ1-1
ASSQGRGALNTEAF
>TRBV5-1|TRBJ2-7
ASSRDLGTSGRYYEQY
>TRBV7-9|TRBJ1-1
ASSYLGTGYEAF
>TRBV9|TRBJ1-3
ASSVGGTENTIY
>TRBV29-1|TRBJ1-2
SVQTGGNYGYT
>TRBV11-2|TRBJ2-2
ASSTLLAGELF
>TRBV30|TRBJ2-3
AWSVTGTGSQY
>TRBV5-1|TRBJ1-1
ASSQARQREAF
>TRBV2|TRBJ2-1
ASIAAYNEQF
>TRBV29-1|TRBJ2-3
SVAGTDTQY
>TRBV30|TRBJ1-1
AWSGGQGTEAF
>TRBV2|TRBJ1-4
ASSGAAATNEKLF
>TRBV18|TRBJ2-7
ASATGLAGGRYEQY
>TRBV12-3/TRBV12-4|TRBJ1-2
ASLRQGSYGYT
>TRBV19|TRBJ2-6
ASSSTGTGLSGANVLT
>TRBV24-1|TRBJ1-2
ATSDHDSNYGYT
>TRBV11-3|TRBJ2-1
ASSLNPGVASYNEQF
>TRBV19|TRBJ2-2
ASSMIAGTNTGELF
>TRBV7-9|TRBJ1-2
ASSNRDRGINYGYT
>TRBV7-6|TRBJ2-3
ASSFDRERTDTQY
>TRBV3-1/TRBV3-2|TRBJ1-2
ASSQGQGTVNYGYT